This T cell receptor (beta chain) emerged from a study of spatial heterogeneity in lung cancer. This clonotype was observed a few times. A distinct unique molecular identifier was carried by each TCR cDNA molecule. TCRdb ran MiXCR on the 5' RACE reads and lists one entry per CDR3 protein. The repertoire includes roughly 80,000 distinct CDR3 sequences, 7.5% to 9.5% of them detected once, and under 8% sits in the top ten. The sample's time point: sample taken at primary tumor resection. Whole RNA obtained from tumor, nontumor lung or frozen PBMC underwent sequencing without sorting. CDR3 length equals 12 residues. CDR1 GTSNPN and CDR2 SVGIG come from the germline V gene (reference sequence). V shed 1 base and J shed 5 bases, with 5 bases lying between them.

This chain joins TRBV30 and TRBJ2-2; D gene uncertain. The receptor was derived from a male donor with early-stage non-small cell lung cancer. Source: PBMCs, taken at surgery. The CDR3 loop reads CAWSGQTGELFF. The CDR3 DNA reads as TGTGCCTGGAGTGGGCAGACCGGGGAGCTGTTTTTT. Full variable domain (outside the CDR3, taken from reference TRBV30 and TRBJ2-2): SQTIHQWPATLVQPVGSPLSLECTVEGTSNPNLYWYRQAAGRGLQLLFYSVGIGQISSEVPQNLSASRPQDRQFILSSKKLLLSDSGFYLCAWSGQTGELFFGEGSRLTVL.